The rows below give T cell receptor beta chains drawn from one sample of a study of blood T cell repertoires in COVID-19. Measured with immunoSEQ multiplex PCR; TCRdb has only the in-frame clones, and not every one. The data contain 270,000 or so clones, 86% of them singletons. Sequenced sample: peripheral blood. The receptor source for this set is a man in his forties with active or convalescent COVID-19. Both conserved end residues are part of each CDR3. D genes are given only for firm matches. Expanded clones are given a class, and other clones once, few, many or no size at all.

-	TRBV12-5	-	TRBJ1-5	CASGLVQRRSNQPQHF	TGTGCTAGTGGTTTGGTACAACGGAGAAGCAATCAGCCCCAGCATTTT
-	TRBV11-3	-	TRBJ2-5	CASSPRQGGLQETQYF	TGTGCCAGCAGTCCCCGGCAGGGGGGCCTGCAAGAGACCCAGTACTTC
TRBD2	TRBV2	few	TRBJ2-7	CASNLAGGYEQYF	TGTGCCAGCAATCTAGCGGGAGGGTACGAGCAGTACTTC
-	TRBV28	-	TRBJ1-2	CATTLLGYGYTF	TGTGCCACCACACTACTGGGTTATGGCTACACCTTC
-	TRBV4-1	few	TRBJ1-1	CASSQATGGNTEAFF	TGCGCCAGCAGCCAAGCTACGGGAGGGAACACTGAAGCTTTCTTT
-	TRBV5-1	-	TRBJ1-1	CASSPAGGRTEAFF	TGCGCCAGCAGCCCAGCGGGAGGGCGCACTGAAGCTTTCTTT
-	TRBV5-1	-	TRBJ2-3	CASSIPLAETDTQYF	TGCGCCAGCAGCATACCCCTCGCGGAGACAGATACGCAGTATTTT
-	TRBV4-1	-	TRBJ1-1	CASSQELLQISEAFF	TGCGCCAGCAGCCAAGAATTGCTACAGATCTCCGAAGCTTTCTTT
-	TRBV27	-	TRBJ2-7	CASSKNQIYEQYF	TGTGCCAGCAGCAAAAATCAGATTTACGAGCAGTACTTC
-	TRBV3-1/TRBV3-2	-	TRBJ1-2	CASSQVTGHGYTF	TGTGCCAGCAGCCAAGTAACAGGCCATGGCTACACCTTC
TRBD1	TRBV6-6	few	TRBJ2-2	CASDRGQAGELFF	TGTGCCAGCGACAGGGGGCAAGCCGGGGAGCTGTTTTTT
-	TRBV5-1	-	TRBJ2-6	CASSFHSSGANVLTF	TGCGCCAGCAGCTTCCACTCCTCTGGGGCCAACGTCCTGACTTTC
-	TRBV7-6	once	TRBJ2-3	CASSLVGTDTQYF	TGTGCCAGCAGCTTAGTAGGCACAGATACGCAGTATTTT
-	TRBV3-1/TRBV3-2	-	TRBJ2-2	CASSRQGVGTGELFF	TGTGCCAGCAGCCGCCAGGGTGTTGGCACCGGGGAGCTGTTTTTT
-	TRBV30	-	TRBJ2-3	CAWSAQPVSDTQYF	TGTGCCTGGAGTGCACAGCCAGTATCAGATACGCAGTATTTT